These 8 T cell receptor beta chains came from one sample sequenced in a study of T cell responses to AZD1222 COVID-19 vaccine (dated by TCRdb to the early 2020s). The sample's time point, from its label and the paper: baseline before first vaccination. Libraries were built with the immunoSEQ multiplex PCR assay. TCRdb took over this immuneACCESS table, retaining in-frame rearrangements with V and J assigned. Such tables are incomplete; in checked studies, under half of the missing clones stem from an unresolved V gene, and the remainder is unexplained. This sample has approximately 70,000 clones in its table, and roughly 85% of those were observed once. The ten largest clones take up about a fifth of the sample. The sequencing here drew on peripheral blood, taken on day 0 of AZD1222 vaccination. The origin of the receptors is an adult in good health.

This chain connects TRBV7-2 to TRBJ2-2, with D unclear. The V gene's germline CDR1 is SGHTA and CDR2 FQGNSA. The CDR3 contains 14 residues. The ends were cut back, 6 bases at V and 2 bases at J, with 10 bases in the middle. The CDR3 coding sequence is TGTGCCAGCAGGGCCCAACCTAACACCGGGGAGCTGTTTTTT. It is translated as CASRAQPNTGELFF.

CDR3 nucleotides: TGTGCCAGCAGCTCCTGGACAGGGGGGAACACTGAAGCTTTCTTT. This translates into CASSSWTGGNTEAFF. V usage is TRBV6-5 and J usage is TRBJ1-1, with 10 bases fitting TRBD1. This CDR3 is built from 15 residues. After removal of 6 bases from V and 1 base from J, the junction contained 5 bases not matched to a gene. Germline values: CDR1 MNHEY, CDR2 SVGAGI.

The chain couples TRBV9 to TRBJ1-1; D is uncertain. V was clipped by 0 bases and J by 4 bases, with 7 bases between them. CDR1 is SGDLS and CDR2 is YYNGEE in the germline V gene. The CDR3 is made up of 13 amino acids. This CDR3 reads CASSVALGTEAFF. The CDR3 DNA is TGTGCCAGCAGCGTAGCTCTGGGCACTGAAGCTTTCTTT.

This chain links TRBV19 with TRBJ2-7; 14 nucleotides align to TRBD2. V was clipped by 6 bases and J by 3 bases; unmatched bases: 1. The CDR3 runs 14 residues. Germline CDR1 reads LNHDA; CDR2 reads SQIVND (reference sequence). CDR3 nucleotide sequence: TGTGCCAGTAGGGGACTAGCGGGGGACTACGAGCAGTACTTC. Amino acids: CASRGLAGDYEQYF.

The CDR3 bases are TGTGCCAGCAGCTTTAACAGGGGCGAGCAGTACTTC. Translating gives CASSFNRGEQYF. J is TRBJ2-7 and V is TRBV3-1 (or the pseudogene TRBV3-2); 7 nucleotides line up with TRBD1. CDR1 LGHDT and CDR2 YNNKEL come from the germline V gene (reference sequence). The CDR3 length is 12 residues. The V segment lost 5 bases and the J segment 6 bases; nucleotides outside the gene matches: 4.

The chain carries TRBV10-3 and TRBJ2-7; a weak D match, TRBD2 (6 bases). The CDR3 length is 20 residues. From germline, CDR1 is ENHRY and CDR2 SYGVKD. Trimming removed 0 bases from V and 4 bases from J, with 28 bases in between. The CDR3 DNA follows: TGTGCCATCAGTGAGTCAGTCCCCGGGGGACGGGGACGTTCATCTTACGAGCAGTACTTC. Its translation: CAISESVPGGRGRSSYEQYF.

This clone was recorded once. The J gene is TRBJ2-7, the V gene TRBV6-5; 11 bases align to TRBD1. Per germline, CDR1 MNHEY and CDR2 SVGAGI. J was trimmed by 2 bases and V by 2 bases; bases with no gene match: 2. This CDR3 is built from 15 residues. The DNA for the CDR3 is TGTGCCAGCAGTTACGGGACAGGGGGGACCTACGAGCAGTACTTC. It specifies CASSYGTGGTYEQYF.

The V call is TRBV19, the J call TRBJ2-1; the match to TRBD2 covers 12 bases. The germline V gene encodes CDR1 LNHDA and CDR2 SQIVND (reference sequence). The CDR3 has 17 residues. Unmatched junction bases numbered 2, after V lost 0 bases and J lost 2 bases. The CDR3 loop is CASSIEASGRAYNEQFF. The CDR3 region has the DNA TGTGCCAGTAGTATAGAGGCTAGCGGGAGGGCCTACAATGAGCAGTTCTTC.